This TCR beta chain came from a study of blood T cells in healthy people across ages. Study-level background: In model experiments, template switching was able to capture about one barcoded beta molecule for every two T cells that were present. Broader study findings: Correlation between TCR beta diversity and naive T cell percentage was strong.

This CDR3 region has 16 residues. The germline V gene has CDR1 SGHVS and CDR2 FNYEAQ. Trimming shortened V by 0 bases and J by 1 base, and 11 bases separated the two germline ends. PCR was performed a second time for about 7 to 12 cycles using a sample-barcoded 5' primer and a J-beta primer mix. TCRdb ran MiXCR on the 5' RACE reads and lists one entry per CDR3 protein. Among hundreds of thousands of distinct CDR3 sequences listed, around 41% were seen once. With regard to this clonotype: Its antigen remains unknown. A much larger clone is a single base away; this may be a read error.

The chain combines TRBV7-6 with TRBJ2-3; TRBD1 or TRBD2 may be the D gene (6 bases each). The receptor was isolated from a man older than 75 in good health. The sequencing sample was made of blood. The CDR3 reads CASSLAGGPRTDTQYF. CDR3 nucleotides: TGTGCCAGCAGCTTAGCCGGGGGCCCTCGCACAGATACGCAGTATTTT.